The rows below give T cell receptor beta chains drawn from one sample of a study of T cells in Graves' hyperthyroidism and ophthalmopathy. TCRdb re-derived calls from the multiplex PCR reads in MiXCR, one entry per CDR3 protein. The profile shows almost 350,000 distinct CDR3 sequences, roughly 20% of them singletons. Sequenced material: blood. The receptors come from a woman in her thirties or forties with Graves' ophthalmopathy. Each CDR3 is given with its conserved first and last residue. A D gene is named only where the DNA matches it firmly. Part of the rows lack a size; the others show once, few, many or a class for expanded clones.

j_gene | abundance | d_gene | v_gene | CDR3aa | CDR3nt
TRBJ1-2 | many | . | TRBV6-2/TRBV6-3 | CASSHEDRGGYTF | TGTGCCAGCAGCCACGAGGACCGTGGTGGCTACACCTTC
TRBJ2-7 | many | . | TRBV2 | CASSELVGSNTYEQYF | TGTGCCAGCAGTGAACTGGTAGGGTCCAATACCTACGAGCAGTACTTC
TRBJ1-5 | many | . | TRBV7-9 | CASSRDYQPQHF | TGTGCCAGCAGCCGAGACTATCAGCCCCAGCATTTT
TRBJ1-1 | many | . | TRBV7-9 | CASSSTGFWGFF | TGTGCCAGCAGCTCGACAGGATTTTGGGGATTCTTT
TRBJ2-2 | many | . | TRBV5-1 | CASSFLGRGKNTGELFF | TGCGCCAGCAGCTTTTTGGGTCGGGGCAAGAACACCGGGGAGCTGTTTTTT
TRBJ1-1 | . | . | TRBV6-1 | CASSAGVWDTEAFF | TGTGCCAGCAGTGCGGGGGTGTGGGACACTGAAGCTTTCTTT
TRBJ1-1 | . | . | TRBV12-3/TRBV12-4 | CASKREVNTEAFF | TGTGCCAGCAAGAGAGAAGTGAACACTGAAGCTTTCTTT
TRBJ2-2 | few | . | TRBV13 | CASSPPGVNTGELFF | TGTGCCAGCAGCCCACCGGGGGTGAACACCGGGGAGCTGTTTTTT
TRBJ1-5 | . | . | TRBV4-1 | CASSQEVSQPQHF | TGCGCCAGCAGCCAAGAGGTTTCTCAGCCCCAGCATTTT
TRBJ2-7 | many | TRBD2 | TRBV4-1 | CASSQGAGAYEQYF | TGCGCCAGCAGCCAAGGTGCGGGGGCCTACGAGCAGTACTTC
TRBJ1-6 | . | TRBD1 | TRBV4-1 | CASSQTGTAGGPPLHF | TGCGCCAGCAGCCAGACCGGGACAGCAGGTGGGCCACCCCTCCACTTT
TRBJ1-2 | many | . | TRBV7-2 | CASSLRLGGTNYGYTF | TGTGCCAGCAGCCTAAGGCTAGGGGGGACGAACTATGGCTACACCTTC
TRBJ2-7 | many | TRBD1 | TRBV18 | CASLPGTGGLDEQYF | TGTGCCAGCCTCCCGGGGACAGGGGGCTTGGACGAGCAGTACTTC
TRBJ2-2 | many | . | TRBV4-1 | CASRPTSNTGELFF | TGCGCCAGCAGACCCACTAGTAACACCGGGGAGCTGTTTTTT
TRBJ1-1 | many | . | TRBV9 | CASSVRDSRNTEAFF | TGTGCCAGCAGCGTGAGGGACTCACGGAACACTGAAGCTTTCTTT
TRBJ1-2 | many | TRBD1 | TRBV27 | CASGDRLYYGYTF | TGTGCCAGTGGGGACAGACTCTACTATGGCTACACCTTC
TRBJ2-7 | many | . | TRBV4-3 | CASSRIGAGEYEQYF | TGCGCCAGCAGCCGCATCGGGGCCGGTGAATACGAGCAGTACTTC
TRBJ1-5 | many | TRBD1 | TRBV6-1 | CASRTYGTEFDQPQHF | TGTGCCAGCAGGACATACGGGACAGAGTTTGATCAGCCCCAGCATTTT
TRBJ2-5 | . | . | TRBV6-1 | CAISESREETQYF | TGTGCCATCAGTGAGTCCAGGGAGGAGACCCAGTACTTC
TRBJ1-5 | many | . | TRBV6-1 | CASTANTNQPQHF | TGTGCCAGCACCGCAAACACAAATCAGCCCCAGCATTTT
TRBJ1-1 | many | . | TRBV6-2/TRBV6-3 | CASSFVGATEAFF | TGTGCCAGCAGTTTTGTGGGGGCCACTGAAGCTTTCTTT
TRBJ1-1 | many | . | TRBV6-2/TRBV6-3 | CASRRQLNTEAFF | TGTGCCAGCAGACGACAGTTGAACACTGAAGCTTTCTTT
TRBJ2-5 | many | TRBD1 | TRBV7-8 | CASSLVLAGGVGETQYF | TGTGCCAGCAGCTTAGTTCTGGCAGGGGGCGTTGGAGAGACCCAGTACTTC
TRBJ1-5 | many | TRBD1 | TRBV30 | CAWRRKGAGQPQHF | TGTGCCTGGAGGAGAAAGGGGGCTGGCCAGCCCCAGCATTTT
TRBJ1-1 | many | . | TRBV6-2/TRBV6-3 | CASSYSPRNTEAFF | TGTGCCAGCAGTTACTCTCCCCGGAACACTGAAGCTTTCTTT
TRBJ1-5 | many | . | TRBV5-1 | CASSLEGAGQPQHF | TGCGCCAGCAGCTTGGAAGGGGCAGGTCAGCCCCAGCATTTT
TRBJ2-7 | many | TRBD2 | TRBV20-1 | CSATVLAGYEQYF | TGCAGTGCTACTGTGTTAGCGGGTTACGAGCAGTACTTC
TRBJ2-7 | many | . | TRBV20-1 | CSARPLLGGRISSYEQYF | TGCAGTGCTAGACCTTTACTTGGGGGACGGATTTCCTCCTACGAGCAGTACTTC
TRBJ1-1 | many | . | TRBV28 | CASSSSWRLNTEAFF | TGTGCCAGCAGTAGTTCTTGGAGGCTGAACACTGAAGCTTTCTTT
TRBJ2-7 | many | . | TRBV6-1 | CASRGDFEQYF | TGTGCCAGCAGGGGAGACTTCGAGCAGTACTTC
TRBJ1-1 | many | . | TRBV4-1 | CASSQEVGLMNTEAFF | TGCGCCAGCAGCCAAGAGGTCGGTCTGATGAACACTGAAGCTTTCTTT
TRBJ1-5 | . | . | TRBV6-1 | CASLRGGGTNQPQHF | TGTGCCAGCCTAAGGGGGGGTGGGACCAATCAGCCCCAGCATTTT
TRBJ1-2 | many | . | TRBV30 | CAHQVGEGGGYTF | TGTGCCCACCAGGTCGGCGAAGGGGGTGGCTACACCTTC
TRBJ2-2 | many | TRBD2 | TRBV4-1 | CASSQTIAGGGGELFF | TGCGCCAGCAGCCAAACCATAGCGGGAGGAGGCGGGGAGCTGTTTTTT
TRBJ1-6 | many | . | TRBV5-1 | CASSSGQYSSPLHF | TGCGCCAGCAGCTCCGGACAGTATAGTTCACCCCTCCACTTT